Each of the 4 T cell receptor beta chains below was sequenced from the same sample in a study of response to subunit inactivated influenza vaccine. TCRdb analysed the RT-PCR reads with MiXCR anew, one entry per CDR3 protein. The table lists roughly 790,000 distinct CDR3 sequences, about 20% of them singletons, with 10% in the top ten. Sample: PBMCs from blood, taken about 5 days after vaccination. The receptors stem from a man in his fifties or sixties who received an inactivated influenza vaccine.

With regard to this clonotype: The junction differs from germline at one of its ends, possibly a read error. The chain employs TRBV7-3 and TRBJ2-1; the match to TRBD2 covers 11 bases. This CDR3 contains 17 residues. The germline CDR1 and CDR2 sequences are SGHTA and FQGTGA. CDR3 protein: CASSLTGRGLADNEQFF. CDR3 DNA: TGTGCCAGCAGCCTAACGGGGAGGGGACTAGCGGACAATGAGCAGTTCTTC.

The rearrangement links TRBV7-9 to TRBJ2-2; D ambiguous. V was cut by 4 bases and J by 0 bases, with 15 bases left in between. Germline loops: CDR1 SEHNR, CDR2 FQNEAQ (reference sequence). The CDR3 runs 17 residues. The CDR3 spells CASSSLNWRTNTGELFF. Written as DNA, the CDR3 is TGTGCCAGCAGCTCCCTTAACTGGCGTACGAACACCGGGGAGCTGTTTTTT. Full variable domain (remainder filled in from reference TRBV7-9 and TRBJ2-2): DTGVSQNPRHKITKRGQNVTFRCDPISEHNRLYWYRQTLGQGPEFLTYFQNEAQLEKSRLLSDRFSAERPKGSFSTLEIQRTEQGDSAMYLCASSSLNWRTNTGELFFGEGSRLTVL.

This clonotype was seen more than once but under ten times. This chain uses TRBV28 with TRBJ2-3; 9 bases map to TRBD1. The CDR3 has 15 amino acids. Germline V CDR1 and CDR2: MDHEN, SYDVKM. Losses at the gene ends were 5 bases for V and 5 bases for J; bases not matched to a gene: 8. This CDR3 reads CASSAPGQGLDTQYF. DNA for the CDR3: TGTGCCAGCAGTGCCCCGGGACAGGGCTTAGATACGCAGTATTTT.

The chain joins TRBV20-1 to TRBJ2-7; the match to TRBD2 covers 10 bases. V shed 2 bases, J shed 2 bases, and the junction held 9 bases outside the gene matches. Germline lookup yields CDR1 DFQATT and CDR2 SNEGSKA (reference sequence). The CDR3 contains 16 residues. The DNA of the CDR3 is TGCAGTGCTAGATACGATCTAGCGGGGGACCCCTACGAGCAGTACTTC. Translating it yields CSARYDLAGDPYEQYF.